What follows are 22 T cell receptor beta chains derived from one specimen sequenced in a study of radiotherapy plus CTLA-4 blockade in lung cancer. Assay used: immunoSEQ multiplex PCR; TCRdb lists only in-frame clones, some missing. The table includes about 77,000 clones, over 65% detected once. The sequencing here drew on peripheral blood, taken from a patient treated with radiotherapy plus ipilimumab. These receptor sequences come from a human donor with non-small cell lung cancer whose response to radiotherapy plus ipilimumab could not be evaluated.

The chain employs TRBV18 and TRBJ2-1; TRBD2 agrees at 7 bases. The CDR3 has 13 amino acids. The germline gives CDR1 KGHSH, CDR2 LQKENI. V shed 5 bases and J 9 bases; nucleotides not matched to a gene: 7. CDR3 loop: CASSTGLEGEQFF. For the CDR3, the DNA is TGTGCCAGCTCAACCGGACTAGAGGGTGAGCAGTTCTTC.

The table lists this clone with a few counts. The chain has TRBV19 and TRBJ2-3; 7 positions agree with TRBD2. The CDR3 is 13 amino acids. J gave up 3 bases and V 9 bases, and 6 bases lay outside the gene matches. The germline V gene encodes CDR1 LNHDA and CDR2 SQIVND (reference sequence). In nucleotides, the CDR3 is TGTGCCAGCAACGGCGGGAGTACAGATACGCAGTATTTT. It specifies CASNGGSTDTQYF.

The CDR3 nucleotides read TGTGCCAGCAGCTTGGGGCTAGCGGGGAGCTCCTACAATGAGCAGTTCTTC. Translation: CASSLGLAGSSYNEQFF. The V call is TRBV5-4, the J call TRBJ2-1; 9 positions match TRBD2. Germline V gene lookup returns CDR1 SGHNT and CDR2 YYREEE (reference sequence). With V trimmed by 0 bases and J by 0 bases, 4 bases remained unmatched. The CDR3 extends over 17 amino acids.

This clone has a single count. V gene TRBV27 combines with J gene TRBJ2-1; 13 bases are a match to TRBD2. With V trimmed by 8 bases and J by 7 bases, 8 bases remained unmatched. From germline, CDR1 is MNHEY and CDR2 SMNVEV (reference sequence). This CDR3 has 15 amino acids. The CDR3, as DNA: TGTGCCAGCGTCCCGACTAGCGGGGGGTTGAATGAGCAGTTCTTC. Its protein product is CASVPTSGGLNEQFF.

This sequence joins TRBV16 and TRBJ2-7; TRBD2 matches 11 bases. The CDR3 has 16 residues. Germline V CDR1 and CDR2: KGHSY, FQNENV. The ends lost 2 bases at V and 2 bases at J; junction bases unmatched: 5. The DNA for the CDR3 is TGTGCCAGCAGCCAACGAGGGACTAGCGGAACCTACGAGCAGTACTTC. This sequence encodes CASSQRGTSGTYEQYF.

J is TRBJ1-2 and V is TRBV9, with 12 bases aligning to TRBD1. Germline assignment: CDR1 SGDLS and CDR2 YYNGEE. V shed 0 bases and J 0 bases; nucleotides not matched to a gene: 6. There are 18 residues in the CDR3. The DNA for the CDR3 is TGTGCCAGCAGCGTAGCTACCGGGACAGGGGGCTCTAACTATGGCTACACCTTC. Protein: CASSVATGTGGSNYGYTF.

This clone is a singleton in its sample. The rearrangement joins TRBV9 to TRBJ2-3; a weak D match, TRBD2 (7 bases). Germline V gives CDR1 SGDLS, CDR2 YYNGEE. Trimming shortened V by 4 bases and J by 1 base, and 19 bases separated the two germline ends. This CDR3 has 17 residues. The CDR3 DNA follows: TGTGCCAGCAGCTCGAGGGGGAGGGAGGCGGGCACAGATACGCAGTATTTT. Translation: CASSSRGREAGTDTQYF.

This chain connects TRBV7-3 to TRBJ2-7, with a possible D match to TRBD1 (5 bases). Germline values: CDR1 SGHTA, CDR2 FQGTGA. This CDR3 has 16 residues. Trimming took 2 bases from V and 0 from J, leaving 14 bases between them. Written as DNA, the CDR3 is TGTGCCAGCAGCTTATCTGGACACTCGAGCTCCTACGAGCAGTACTTC. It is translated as CASSLSGHSSSYEQYF.

In DNA, the CDR3 is TGTGCCAGCAGCTCCCCCGGGACAGGGGTGCAGTTCTTC. Translating gives CASSSPGTGVQFF. V is TRBV7-6 and J is TRBJ2-1; 10 nucleotides align to TRBD1. The CDR3 runs 13 residues. Germline assignment: CDR1 SGHVS and CDR2 FNYEAQ. The V segment lost 4 bases and the J segment 12 bases; nucleotides outside the gene matches: 6.

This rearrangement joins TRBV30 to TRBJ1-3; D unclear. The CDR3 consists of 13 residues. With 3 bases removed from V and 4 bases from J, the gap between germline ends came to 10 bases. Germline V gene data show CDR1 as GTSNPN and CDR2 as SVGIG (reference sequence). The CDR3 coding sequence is TGTGCCTGGAGAGCGTACGGGGGAAACACCATATATTTT. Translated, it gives CAWRAYGGNTIYF.

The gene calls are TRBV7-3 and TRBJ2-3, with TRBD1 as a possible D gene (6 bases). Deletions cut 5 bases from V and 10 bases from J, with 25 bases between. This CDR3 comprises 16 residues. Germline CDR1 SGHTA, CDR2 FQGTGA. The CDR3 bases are TGTGCCAGCAGCCGACAGACAGGTAGGGTCGGCTTAGCGCAGTATTTT. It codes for CASSRQTGRVGLAQYF.

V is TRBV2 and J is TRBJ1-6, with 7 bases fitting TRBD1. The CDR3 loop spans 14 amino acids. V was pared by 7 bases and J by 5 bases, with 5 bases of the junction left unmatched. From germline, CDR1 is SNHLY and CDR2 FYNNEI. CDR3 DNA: TGTGCCAGCACCGAGGGACAGCATAATTCACCCCTCCACTTT. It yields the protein CASTEGQHNSPLHF.

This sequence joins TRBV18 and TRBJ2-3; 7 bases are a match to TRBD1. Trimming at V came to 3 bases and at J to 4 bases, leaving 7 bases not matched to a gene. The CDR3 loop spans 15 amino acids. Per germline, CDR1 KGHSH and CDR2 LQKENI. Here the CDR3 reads CASSPPGGIADTQYF. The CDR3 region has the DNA TGTGCCAGCTCACCGCCAGGGGGTATAGCAGATACGCAGTATTTT.

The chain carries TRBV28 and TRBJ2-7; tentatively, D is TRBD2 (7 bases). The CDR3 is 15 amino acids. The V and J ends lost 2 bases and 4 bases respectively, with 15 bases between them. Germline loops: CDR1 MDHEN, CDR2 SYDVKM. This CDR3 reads CASSLRGGAGYEQYF. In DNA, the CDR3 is TGTGCCAGCAGTTTAAGGGGGGGCGCGGGGTACGAGCAGTACTTC.

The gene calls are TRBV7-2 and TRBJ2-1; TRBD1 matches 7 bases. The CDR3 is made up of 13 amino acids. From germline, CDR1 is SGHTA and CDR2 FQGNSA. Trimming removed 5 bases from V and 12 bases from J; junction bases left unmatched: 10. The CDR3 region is CASSGTDRERQFF. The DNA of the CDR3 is TGTGCCAGCAGCGGTACCGACAGGGAAAGGCAGTTCTTC.

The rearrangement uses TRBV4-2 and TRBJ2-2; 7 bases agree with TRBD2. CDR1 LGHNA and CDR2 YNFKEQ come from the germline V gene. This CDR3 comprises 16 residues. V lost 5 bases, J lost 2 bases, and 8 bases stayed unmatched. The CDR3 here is CASSFSRGDNTGELFF. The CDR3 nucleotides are TGTGCCAGCAGCTTTAGCCGGGGGGACAACACCGGGGAGCTGTTTTTT.

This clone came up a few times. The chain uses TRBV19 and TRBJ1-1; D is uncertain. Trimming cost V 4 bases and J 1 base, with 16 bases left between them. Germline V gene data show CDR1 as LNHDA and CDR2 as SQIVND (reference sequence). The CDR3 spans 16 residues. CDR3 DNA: TGTGCCAGTAGTACTCCCCGCTCAAAAGCGAACACTGAAGCTTTCTTT. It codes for CASSTPRSKANTEAFF. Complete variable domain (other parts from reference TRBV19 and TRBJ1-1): DGGITQSPKYLFRKEGQNVTLSCEQNLNHDAMYWYRQDPGQGLRLIYYSQIVNDFQKGDIAEGYSVSREKKESFPLTVTSAQKNPTAFYLCASSTPRSKANTEAFFGQGTRLTVV.

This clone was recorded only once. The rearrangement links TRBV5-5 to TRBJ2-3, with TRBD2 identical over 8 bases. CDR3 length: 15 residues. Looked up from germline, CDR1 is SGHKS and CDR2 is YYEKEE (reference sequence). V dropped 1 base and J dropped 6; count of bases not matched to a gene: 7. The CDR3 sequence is CASSLIREGLDTQYF. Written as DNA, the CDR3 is TGTGCCAGCAGCTTGATTCGGGAGGGCCTCGATACGCAGTATTTT.

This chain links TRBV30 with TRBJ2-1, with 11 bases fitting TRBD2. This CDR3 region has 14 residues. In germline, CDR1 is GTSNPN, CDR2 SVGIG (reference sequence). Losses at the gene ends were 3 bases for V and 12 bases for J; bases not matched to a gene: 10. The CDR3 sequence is CAWRLPSGGMGQFF. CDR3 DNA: TGTGCCTGGAGACTTCCTAGCGGGGGGATGGGGCAGTTCTTC.

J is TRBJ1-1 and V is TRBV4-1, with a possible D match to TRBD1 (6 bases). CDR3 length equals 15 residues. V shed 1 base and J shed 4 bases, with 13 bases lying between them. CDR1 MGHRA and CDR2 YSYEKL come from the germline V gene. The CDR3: CASSQATGIGTEAFF. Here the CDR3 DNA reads TGCGCCAGCAGCCAAGCCACAGGGATAGGCACTGAAGCTTTCTTT.

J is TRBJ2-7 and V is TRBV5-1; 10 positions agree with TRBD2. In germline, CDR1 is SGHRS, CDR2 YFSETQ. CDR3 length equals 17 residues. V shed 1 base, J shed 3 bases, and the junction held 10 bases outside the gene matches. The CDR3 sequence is CASSLSVRLAGDYEQYF. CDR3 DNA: TGCGCCAGCAGCTTGAGTGTTCGGCTAGCGGGAGACTACGAGCAGTACTTC.

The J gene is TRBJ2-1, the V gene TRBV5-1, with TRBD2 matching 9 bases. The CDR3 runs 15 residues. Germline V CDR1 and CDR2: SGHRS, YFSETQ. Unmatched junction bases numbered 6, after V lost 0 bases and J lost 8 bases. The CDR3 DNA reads TGCGCCAGCAGCTTGGGACTAGCGGAAGTCTATGAGCAGTTCTTC. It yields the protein CASSLGLAEVYEQFF. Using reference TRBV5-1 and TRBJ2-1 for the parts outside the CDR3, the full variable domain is KAGVTQTPRYLIKTRGQQVTLSCSPISGHRSVSWYQQTPGQGLQFLFEYFSETQRNKGNFPGRFSGRQFSNSRSEMNVSTLELGDSALYLCASSLGLAEVYEQFFGPGTRLTVL.